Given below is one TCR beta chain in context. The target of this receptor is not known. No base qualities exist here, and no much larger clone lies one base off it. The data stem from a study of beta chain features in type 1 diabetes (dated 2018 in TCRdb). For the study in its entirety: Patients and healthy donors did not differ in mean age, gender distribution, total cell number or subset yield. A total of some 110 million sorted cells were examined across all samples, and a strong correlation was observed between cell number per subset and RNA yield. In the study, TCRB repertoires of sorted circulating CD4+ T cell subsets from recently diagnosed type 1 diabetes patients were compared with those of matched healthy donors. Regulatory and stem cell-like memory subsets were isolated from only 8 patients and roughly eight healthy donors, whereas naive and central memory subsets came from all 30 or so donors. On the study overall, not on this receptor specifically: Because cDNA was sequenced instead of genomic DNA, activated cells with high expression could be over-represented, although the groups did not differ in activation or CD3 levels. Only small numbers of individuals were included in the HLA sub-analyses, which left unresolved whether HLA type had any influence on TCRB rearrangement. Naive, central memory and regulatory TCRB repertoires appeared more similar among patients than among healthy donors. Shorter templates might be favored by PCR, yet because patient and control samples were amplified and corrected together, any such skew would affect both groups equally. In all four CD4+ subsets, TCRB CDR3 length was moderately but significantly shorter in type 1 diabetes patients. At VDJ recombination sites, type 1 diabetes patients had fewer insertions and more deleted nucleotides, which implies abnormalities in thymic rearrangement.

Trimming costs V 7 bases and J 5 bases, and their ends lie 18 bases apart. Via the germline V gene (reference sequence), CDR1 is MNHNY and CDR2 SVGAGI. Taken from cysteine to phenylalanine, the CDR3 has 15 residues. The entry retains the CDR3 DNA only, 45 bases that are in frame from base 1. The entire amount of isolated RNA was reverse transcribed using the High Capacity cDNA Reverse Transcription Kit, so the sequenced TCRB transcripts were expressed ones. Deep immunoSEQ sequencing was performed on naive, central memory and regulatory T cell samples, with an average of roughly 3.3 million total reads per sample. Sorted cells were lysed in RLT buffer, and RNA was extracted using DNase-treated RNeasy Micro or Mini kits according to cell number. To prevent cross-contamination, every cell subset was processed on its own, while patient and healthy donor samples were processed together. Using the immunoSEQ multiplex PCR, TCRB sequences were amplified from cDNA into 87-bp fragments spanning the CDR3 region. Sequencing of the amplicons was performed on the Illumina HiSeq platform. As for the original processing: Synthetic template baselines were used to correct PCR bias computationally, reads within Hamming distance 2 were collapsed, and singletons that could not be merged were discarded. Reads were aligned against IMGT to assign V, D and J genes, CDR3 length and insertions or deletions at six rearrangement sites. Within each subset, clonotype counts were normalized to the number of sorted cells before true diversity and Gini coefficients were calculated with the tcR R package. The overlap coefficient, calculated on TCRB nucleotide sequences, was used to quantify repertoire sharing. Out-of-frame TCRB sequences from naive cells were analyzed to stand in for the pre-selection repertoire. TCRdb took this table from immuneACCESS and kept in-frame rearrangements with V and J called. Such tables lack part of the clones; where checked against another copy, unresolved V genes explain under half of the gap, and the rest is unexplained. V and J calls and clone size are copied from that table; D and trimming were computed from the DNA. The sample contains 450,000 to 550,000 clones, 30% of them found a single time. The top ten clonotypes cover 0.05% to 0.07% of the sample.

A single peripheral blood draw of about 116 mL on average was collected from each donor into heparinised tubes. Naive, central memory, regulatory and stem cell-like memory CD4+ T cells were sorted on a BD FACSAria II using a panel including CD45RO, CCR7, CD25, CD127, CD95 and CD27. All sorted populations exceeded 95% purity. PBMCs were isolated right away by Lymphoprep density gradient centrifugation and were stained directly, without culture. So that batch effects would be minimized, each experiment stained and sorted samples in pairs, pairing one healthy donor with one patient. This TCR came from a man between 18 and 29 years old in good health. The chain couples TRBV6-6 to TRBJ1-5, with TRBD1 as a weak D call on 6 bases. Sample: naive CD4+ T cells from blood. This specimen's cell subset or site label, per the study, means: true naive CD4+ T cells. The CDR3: CASNLSGGPYQPQHF. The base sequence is TGTGCCAGCAATCTAAGTGGGGGGCCCTATCAGCCCCAGCATTTT.